These T cell receptor beta chains were read from a single sample in a study of blood T cell repertoires in COVID-19. The repertoire was sequenced with immunoSEQ multiplex PCR; TCRdb's copy has only in-frame clones and lacks some. The sample lists about 220,000 clones; 82% were seen once. Sample: peripheral blood. All receptors derive from a woman in her 70s with acute or convalescent COVID-19. Each CDR3 is given with its conserved first and last residue. Each record gives: V gene, J gene, D gene, clone size, CDR3 length, CDR3 protein, CDR3 DNA. The D gene is left open where the match is weak. Size is stated for part of the rows, as once, few or many counts, or as a class when the clone is expanded.

>TRBV24-1|TRBJ1-1|NA|NA|13
CATSAPGETEAFF
TGTGCCACCAGTGCCCCCGGGGAGACTGAAGCTTTCTTT
>TRBV2|TRBJ1-3|TRBD1|NA|16
CASSDQGARSGNTIYF
TGTGCCAGCAGTGACCAGGGGGCAAGGTCTGGAAACACCATATATTTT
>TRBV6-5|TRBJ1-1|TRBD1|NA|16
CASSYGQAVMNTEAFF
TGTGCCAGCAGTTACGGACAGGCCGTAATGAACACTGAAGCTTTCTTT
>TRBV6-2/TRBV6-3|TRBJ2-7|NA|NA|13
CASSYGGSYEQYF
TGTGCCAGCAGTTACGGCGGCAGCTACGAGCAGTACTTC
>TRBV18|TRBJ1-6|NA|NA|15
CASSPQRLQHSPLHF
TGTGCCAGCTCACCCCAGAGGCTTCAACATTCACCCCTCCACTTT
>TRBV5-1|TRBJ2-2|NA|few|17
CASSPISWGANTGELFF
TGCGCCAGCAGCCCCATATCGTGGGGGGCGAACACCGGGGAGCTGTTTTTT
>TRBV27|TRBJ1-2|NA|NA|15
CASSARGLGNYGYTF
TGTGCCAGCAGTGCCAGGGGATTGGGGAACTATGGCTACACCTTC
>TRBV4-1|TRBJ2-5|NA|once|13
CASSQGVQETQYF
TGCGCCAGCAGCCAAGGTGTACAAGAGACCCAGTACTTC
>TRBV7-9|TRBJ2-1|TRBD1|NA|17
CASSTDRGPSSYNEQFF
TGTGCCAGCAGCACGGACAGGGGGCCTAGCTCCTACAATGAGCAGTTCTTC
>TRBV2|TRBJ2-5|TRBD2|NA|16
CASRPGLAGVGETQYF
TGTGCCAGCAGGCCAGGACTAGCGGGGGTGGGAGAGACCCAGTACTTC
>TRBV7-9|TRBJ2-6|NA|NA|18
CASSLTTGLVSGANVLTF
TGTGCCAGCAGCTTAACGACAGGCCTCGTCTCTGGGGCCAACGTCCTGACTTTC
>TRBV7-2|TRBJ1-2|NA|NA|17
CASSSLIRGGSMHGYTF
TGTGCCAGCAGCTCCTTAATAAGGGGGGGCAGTATGCATGGCTACACCTTC
>TRBV19|TRBJ2-2|TRBD1|NA|16
CASAGNRGHNTGELFF
TGTGCCAGTGCGGGAAACAGGGGGCATAACACCGGGGAGCTGTTTTTT
>TRBV7-9|TRBJ1-6|TRBD1|NA|16
CASSRAQGQGNSPLHF
TGTGCCAGCAGCCGCGCCCAGGGACAGGGTAATTCACCCCTCCACTTT
>TRBV28|TRBJ1-3|NA|NA|14
CASSLSGRGNTIYF
TGTGCCAGCAGTTTATCAGGGCGGGGAAACACCATATATTTT
>TRBV28|TRBJ2-3|TRBD2|NA|15
CASSFERGATDTQYF
TGTGCCAGCAGTTTCGAGCGGGGGGCAACAGATACGCAGTATTTT
>TRBV4-2|TRBJ1-4|NA|NA|15
CASSLQEGSNEKLFF
TGTGCCAGCAGCCTACAGGAGGGCTCTAATGAAAAACTGTTTTTT
>TRBV18|TRBJ1-2|TRBD1|NA|15
CASSPRTGFSYGYTF
TGTGCCAGCTCACCGAGGACAGGTTTTAGCTATGGCTACACCTTC
>TRBV19|TRBJ1-6|TRBD1|once|14
CASSIPGQGPPLHF
TGTGCCAGTAGTATCCCAGGACAGGGTCCTCCCCTCCACTTT
>TRBV19|TRBJ1-3|NA|NA|14
CASINSHSGNTIYF
TGTGCCAGTATTAACTCGCACTCTGGAAACACCATATATTTT
>TRBV4-2|TRBJ2-2|TRBD2|NA|16
CASSQDALGGTGELFF
TGTGCCAGCAGCCAAGATGCCCTGGGAGGGACCGGGGAGCTGTTTTTT
>TRBV4-1|TRBJ1-1|TRBD1|NA|16
CASSQDLRGPGTEAFF
TGCGCCAGCAGCCAAGATTTGAGGGGGCCGGGGACTGAAGCTTTCTTT
>TRBV6-5|TRBJ2-7|TRBD1|NA|16
CASSYSWGQGIYEQYF
TGTGCCAGCAGTTACTCCTGGGGACAGGGAATATACGAGCAGTACTTC
>TRBV7-2|TRBJ2-7|TRBD2|NA|14
CASSPPPGGYEQYF
TGTGCCAGCAGCCCCCCCCCGGGGGGCTACGAGCAGTACTTC
>TRBV15|TRBJ1-5|NA|NA|15
CATSRDPGGNQPQHF
TGTGCCACCAGCAGAGATCCAGGGGGCAATCAGCCCCAGCATTTT
>TRBV10-1|TRBJ1-2|TRBD1|NA|16
CASSERTGVGYYGYTF
TGCGCCAGCAGTGAGAGGACAGGGGTTGGATATTATGGCTACACCTTC
>TRBV4-2|TRBJ1-3|TRBD1|NA|16
CASSQEDRGSGNTIYF
TGTGCCAGCAGCCAAGAAGACAGGGGGTCTGGAAACACCATATATTTT
>TRBV10-2|TRBJ1-5|NA|NA|14
CASSYPGSNQPQHF
TGCGCCAGCAGTTACCCAGGGAGCAATCAGCCCCAGCATTTT
>TRBV11-2|TRBJ1-2|TRBD1|NA|14
CASSSPGTGYGYTF
TGTGCCAGCAGCAGTCCCGGGACAGGGTATGGCTACACCTTC
>TRBV5-1|TRBJ1-2|NA|once|13
CASSLVGQSGYTF
TGCGCCAGCAGCTTGGTCGGACAGAGTGGCTACACCTTC
>TRBV7-8|TRBJ1-6|NA|NA|18
CASSLTPETSSYNSPLHF
TGTGCCAGCAGCTTGACCCCCGAGACAAGCTCCTATAATTCACCCCTCCACTTT
>TRBV10-3|TRBJ2-1|TRBD1|once|14
CAISFGQVDNEQFF
TGTGCCATCAGCTTCGGACAGGTTGACAATGAGCAGTTCTTC
>TRBV5-6|TRBJ2-5|NA|NA|14
CASSLDLNQETQYF
TGTGCCAGCAGCTTGGATCTAAATCAAGAGACCCAGTACTTC
>TRBV18|TRBJ1-2|NA|NA|14
CASSIGQLNYGYTF
TGTGCCAGCTCAATTGGACAGCTTAACTATGGCTACACCTTC
>TRBV6-4|TRBJ1-3|NA|NA|18
CASSDSNPGQAAGNTIYF
TGTGCCAGCAGTGATTCGAATCCGGGACAAGCCGCTGGAAACACCATATATTTT
>TRBV7-2|TRBJ1-5|TRBD1|NA|15
CASSPVGQTNQPQHF
TGTGCCAGCAGCCCGGTGGGACAGACTAATCAGCCCCAGCATTTT
>TRBV5-4|TRBJ2-4|NA|NA|15
CASSPSGLAKNIQYF
TGTGCCAGCAGCCCATCGGGATTAGCCAAAAACATTCAGTACTTC
>TRBV4-2|TRBJ2-2|NA|NA|18
CASSQVLTGGGYTGELFF
TGTGCCAGCAGCCAAGTTTTGACGGGGGGCGGATATACCGGGGAGCTGTTTTTT
>TRBV10-3|TRBJ2-3|NA|NA|14
CAIRPDSSPDTQYF
TGTGCCATCAGGCCGGACTCGAGCCCAGATACGCAGTATTTT
>TRBV18|TRBJ2-1|TRBD2|NA|17
CASSPRGLAGVYDEQFF
TGTGCCAGCTCACCACGCGGACTAGCGGGGGTCTACGATGAGCAGTTCTTC
>TRBV30|TRBJ1-1|TRBD1|NA|15
CAWSDIRQGGTEAFF
TGTGCCTGGAGTGATATCAGACAGGGAGGCACTGAAGCTTTCTTT
>TRBV7-9|TRBJ1-5|NA|NA|16
CASSLVRQDSNQPQHF
TGTGCCAGCAGCTTAGTCAGGCAAGATAGCAATCAGCCCCAGCATTTT
>TRBV4-2|TRBJ2-7|NA|NA|16
CASSHYRGGISYEQYF
TGTGCCAGCAGCCACTATAGGGGGGGGATCTCCTACGAGCAGTACTTC
>TRBV19|TRBJ2-1|NA|NA|15
CASTRDSRLGNEQFF
TGTGCCAGTACCAGAGACTCAAGGCTAGGAAATGAGCAGTTCTTC
>TRBV18|TRBJ2-3|NA|NA|16
CASSRARDSSTDTQYF
TGTGCCAGCTCAAGGGCCAGGGATTCTAGCACAGATACGCAGTATTTT